The sequence of this T cell receptor (beta chain) was determined in a study of blood T cell repertoires in COVID-19. Per germline, CDR1 MDHEN and CDR2 SYDVKM. The CDR3 spans 13 residues. J was trimmed by 5 bases and V by 10 bases; bases with no gene match: 8. Sequenced by immunoSEQ multiplex PCR; TCRdb stores in-frame clones only, minus some. The table lists roughly 110,000 clones, 88% of them singletons, with around 6.5% in the top ten. This TCR was sampled from a man aged 50-60 years with active or convalescent COVID-19. This chain links TRBV28 with TRBJ2-1, with TRBD1 matching 7 bases. The sequencing sample was made of peripheral blood. The CDR3 spells CATRGSFNNEQFF. CDR3 in DNA: TGTGCCACCAGGGGGAGCTTTAACAATGAGCAGTTCTTC. The entire variable domain, with the rest obtained from reference TRBV28 and TRBJ2-1, is as follows: DVKVTQSSRYLVKRTGEKVFLECVQDMDHENMFWYRQDPGLGLRLIYFSYDVKMKEKGDIPEGYSVSREKKERFSLILESASTNQTSMYLCATRGSFNNEQFFGPGTRLTVL.